Listed below are T cell receptor beta chains from one sample, sequenced in a study of brain T cells in children with intractable seizures. Only in-frame clones appear in the TCRdb table, and some are missing; sequencing was by immunoSEQ multiplex PCR. The repertoire holds fewer than 150,000 clones, with roughly 94% as singletons. The input for sequencing was peripheral blood, taken at surgery. Every receptor here comes from a boy in the first two years of life with hemimegalencephaly and intractable seizures. Both conserved end residues are part of each CDR3. Each record gives: D gene, clone size, V gene, J gene, CDR3 protein, CDR3 DNA. A D gene is named only where the DNA matches it firmly. Clone size, where shown, is once, few, many, or a class for clones that have expanded.

d_call: TRBD2
clone_size: -
v_call: TRBV7-2
j_call: TRBJ2-5
cdr3_aa: CASSQGLAGGHVETQYF
cdr3_nt: TGTGCCAGCAGTCAGGGACTAGCGGGAGGGCATGTCGAGACCCAGTACTTC

d_call: TRBD2
clone_size: -
v_call: TRBV7-6
j_call: TRBJ2-2
cdr3_aa: CASSLASTSGRNTGELFF
cdr3_nt: TGTGCCAGCAGCTTAGCCTCGACTAGCGGGAGAAACACCGGGGAGCTGTTTTTT

d_call: TRBD1
clone_size: -
v_call: TRBV28
j_call: TRBJ2-7
cdr3_aa: CASSAGTAGYEQYF
cdr3_nt: TGTGCCAGCAGTGCCGGGACAGCTGGCTACGAGCAGTACTTC

d_call: -
clone_size: -
v_call: TRBV5-1
j_call: TRBJ1-5
cdr3_aa: CASSLVGGAQPQHF
cdr3_nt: TGCGCCAGCAGCTTGGTAGGGGGTGCTCAGCCCCAGCATTTT

d_call: -
clone_size: -
v_call: TRBV6-6
j_call: TRBJ2-7
cdr3_aa: CASSYSSRAYEQYF
cdr3_nt: TGTGCCAGCAGTTACTCGAGCAGGGCCTACGAGCAGTACTTC

d_call: -
clone_size: -
v_call: TRBV10-3
j_call: TRBJ1-3
cdr3_aa: CAISEGSGNTIYF
cdr3_nt: TGTGCCATCAGTGAGGGATCTGGAAACACCATATATTTT

d_call: -
clone_size: -
v_call: TRBV27
j_call: TRBJ1-2
cdr3_aa: CASGTTYGYTF
cdr3_nt: TGTGCCAGCGGGACCACTTATGGCTACACCTTC

d_call: TRBD1
clone_size: few
v_call: TRBV29-1
j_call: TRBJ1-2
cdr3_aa: CSFRGNYGYTF
cdr3_nt: TGCAGTTTCAGGGGGAACTATGGCTACACCTTC

d_call: -
clone_size: -
v_call: TRBV3-1/TRBV3-2
j_call: TRBJ2-5
cdr3_aa: CASSQWAGTLQETQYF
cdr3_nt: TGTGCCAGCAGCCAGTGGGCTGGGACTTTACAAGAGACCCAGTACTTC

d_call: -
clone_size: -
v_call: TRBV21-1
j_call: TRBJ2-3
cdr3_aa: CASSSRLAGVTDTQYF
cdr3_nt: TGTGCCAGCAGCTCGCGACTAGCGGGGGTCACAGATACGCAGTATTTT

d_call: TRBD2
clone_size: once
v_call: TRBV4-3
j_call: TRBJ2-1
cdr3_aa: CASGGLAGGGGRNEQFF
cdr3_nt: TGCGCCAGCGGGGGACTAGCGGGAGGAGGGGGTAGGAATGAGCAGTTCTTC